This passage covers 15 T cell receptor beta chains from one sample sequenced in a study of T-cell memory formation after mild COVID-19. One entry per CDR3 protein results from TCRdb running MiXCR on the 5' RACE reads. Among under 450,000 distinct CDR3 sequences, more than 20% were seen once, and the ten largest hold 20% to 25%. The source material was PBMCs or a T cell subset sorted from them (not recorded which). The receptors derive from a young man who had mild COVID-19 (a few samples of this study predate the infection). Cell type and time point are not known.

This chain connects TRBV5-5 to TRBJ2-2, with D possibly TRBD2 on 5 matching bases. From germline, CDR1 is SGHKS and CDR2 YYEKEE (reference sequence). The CDR3 loop spans 15 amino acids. The V end was cut by 3 bases, the J end by 6 bases, with 15 bases between. CDR3 protein: CASSSWAGQSGELFF. As DNA, the CDR3 is TGTGCCAGCAGCTCCTGGGCGGGCCAATCCGGGGAGCTGTTTTTT.

V gene TRBV5-1 combines with J gene TRBJ2-3, with D perhaps TRBD2 (5 bases). The CDR3 covers 15 residues. V lost 4 bases and J 5 bases, leaving 17 bases between the germline ends. From germline, CDR1 is SGHRS and CDR2 YFSETQ. This CDR3 is CASSPTGVGKDTQYF. CDR3 coding DNA: TGCGCCAGCAGCCCGACCGGGGTAGGAAAAGATACGCAGTATTTT.

This chain joins TRBV15 and TRBJ2-7; TRBD1 or TRBD2 may be the D gene (6 bases each). The V end lost 5 bases, the J end lost 2 bases, and 16 bases lay between the germline ends. The CDR3 has 15 residues. The germline gives CDR1 LNHNV, CDR2 YYDKDF (reference sequence). The DNA for the CDR3 is TGTGCCACCAGCCCGGGCGTCGGGGGCGCCTACGAGCAGTACTTC. The encoded protein is CATSPGVGGAYEQYF.

V gene TRBV6-5 combines with J gene TRBJ2-3, with 7 bases lining up with TRBD2. J gave up 4 bases and V 0 bases, and 13 bases lay outside the gene matches. Germline CDR1 MNHEY, CDR2 SVGAGI. The CDR3 length is 18 residues. The CDR3 bases are TGTGCCAGCAGTTACTCGAGTGGGGGAGGGCACGCCGCAGATACGCAGTATTTT. It translates to CASSYSSGGGHAADTQYF.

This clonotype has just a few counts. The chain uses TRBV7-9 and TRBJ2-3; no clear D. The CDR3 consists of 13 residues. V gave up 1 base and J gave up 4 bases, with 6 bases separating them. Germline V gene sequence: CDR1 SEHNR, CDR2 FQNEAQ (reference sequence). The CDR3: CASSLGYPDTQYF. In nucleotides, the CDR3 is TGTGCCAGCAGCTTAGGGTACCCAGATACGCAGTATTTT.

This clonotype was seen a few times. The chain has TRBV6-4 and TRBJ2-3; 10 positions agree with TRBD1. Trimming took 6 bases from V and 4 from J; bases not matched to a gene: 10. CDR3 length: 16 amino acids. The germline CDR1 and CDR2 sequences are MRHNA and SNTAGT. This chain's CDR3 is CASSPGTGELADTQYF. Here the CDR3 DNA reads TGTGCCAGCAGCCCCGGGACAGGGGAGTTGGCAGATACGCAGTATTTT.

This clonotype appeared a few times. V usage is TRBV18 and J usage is TRBJ1-1; D unclear. CDR1 is KGHSH, CDR2 LQKENI, per germline. V was shortened by 8 bases and J by 4 bases, with 11 bases between the two germline ends. The CDR3 has 12 amino acids. This CDR3 reads CASAPGVTEAFF. CDR3 in DNA: TGTGCCAGCGCCCCTGGGGTCACTGAAGCTTTCTTT. Combining the CDR3 with reference TRBV18 and TRBJ1-1 gives the whole variable domain NAGVMQNPRHLVRRRGQEARLRCSPMKGHSHVYWYRQLPEEGLKFMVYLQKENIIDESGMPKERFSAEFPKEGPSILRIQQVVRGDSAAYFCASAPGVTEAFFGQGTRLTVV.

V usage is TRBV12-3 or TRBV12-4 and J usage is TRBJ2-1; D gene ambiguous. V was shortened by 8 bases and J by 3 bases, with 8 bases between the two germline ends. This CDR3 region has 12 residues. The CDR3 reads CASGPRYNEQFF. The CDR3 coding sequence is TGTGCCAGCGGCCCCCGCTACAATGAGCAGTTCTTC.

This clonotype was seen only a few times. The chain is built from TRBV19 and TRBJ2-5, with D perhaps TRBD2 (5 bases). This CDR3 spans 13 amino acids. Germline values: CDR1 LNHDA, CDR2 SQIVND (reference sequence). V dropped 6 bases and J dropped 3 bases, with 11 bases sitting between them. For the CDR3, the DNA is TGTGCCAGTAGAAAACTAGATGAAGAGACCCAGTACTTC. This codes for CASRKLDEETQYF.

This clonotype was counted only a few times. V is TRBV12-3 or TRBV12-4 and J is TRBJ1-5, with 8 bases matching TRBD1. J was trimmed by 4 bases and V by 3 bases; bases with no gene match: 11. The CDR3 sequence is 17 residues long. This chain's CDR3 is CASSFNSRTGRNQPQHF. For the CDR3, the DNA is TGTGCCAGCAGTTTTAATTCTCGGACAGGGAGGAATCAGCCCCAGCATTTT.

This chain uses TRBV20-1 with TRBJ1-2; D might be TRBD1 (6 bases). The CDR3 is 14 residues long. Trimming left V 5 bases short and J 4 bases short, with 17 bases between. From germline, CDR1 is DFQATT and CDR2 SNEGSKA (reference sequence). The CDR3 loop is CSASLGGWSYGYTF. The DNA of the CDR3 is TGCAGTGCTTCTCTGGGGGGCTGGAGCTATGGCTACACCTTC.

The sample holds many counts of this clonotype. The chain employs TRBV5-6 and TRBJ2-5, with D unclear. Germline-derived CDR1 and CDR2 are SGHDT and YYEEEE. The CDR3 loop spans 12 amino acids. Between the trimmed V and J ends, which lost 0 bases and 5 bases, there was a span of 5 bases. CDR3 residues: CASSLESETQYF. CDR3 bases: TGTGCCAGCAGCTTGGAGTCGGAGACCCAGTACTTC.

The rearrangement joins TRBV6-6 to TRBJ1-4; D is undetermined. Trimming removed 6 bases at V and 8 bases at J, with 13 bases between. Germline V gene data show CDR1 as MNHNY and CDR2 as SVGAGI (reference sequence). CDR3 length: 13 amino acids. The CDR3 loop is CASRRGVAEKLFF. CDR3 coding DNA: TGTGCCAGCAGAAGAGGAGTGGCAGAAAAACTGTTTTTT.

This clonotype was picked up a small number of times. V gene TRBV15 combines with J gene TRBJ1-1, with 8 bases identical to TRBD1. The V gene end was trimmed by 5 bases and the J gene end by 6 bases; junction bases not matched to a gene: 17. The germline V gene has CDR1 LNHNV and CDR2 YYDKDF (reference sequence). The CDR3 sequence is 17 residues long. The CDR3 spells CATSFTFRGQGVAEAFF. For the CDR3, the DNA is TGTGCCACCAGCTTTACCTTCAGGGGGCAGGGGGTTGCTGAAGCTTTCTTT.

This rearrangement joins TRBV28 to TRBJ1-3, with D maybe TRBD1 (5 bases). CDR3 length: 17 amino acids. CDR1 and CDR2 (germline): MDHEN, SYDVKM. Trimming shortened V by 5 bases and J by 0 bases, and 17 bases separated the two germline ends. The CDR3 here is CASSPTGLTFSGNTIYF. The CDR3 coding sequence is TGTGCCAGCAGTCCCACAGGTCTTACCTTCTCTGGAAACACCATATATTTT.